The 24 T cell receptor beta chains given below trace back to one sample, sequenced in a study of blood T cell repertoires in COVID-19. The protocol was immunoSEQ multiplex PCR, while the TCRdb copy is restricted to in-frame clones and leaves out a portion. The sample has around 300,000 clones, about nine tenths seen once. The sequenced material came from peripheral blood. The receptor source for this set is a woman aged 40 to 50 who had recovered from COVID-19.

CDR3 nucleotide sequence: TGTGCCAGTAGTGTCGCGGGACAGCTATACTCCTACAATGAGCAGTTCTTC. It encodes CASSVAGQLYSYNEQFF. The gene calls are TRBV19 and TRBJ2-1, with D possibly being TRBD1 (7 bases). The CDR3 totals 17 residues. V shed 5 bases and J shed 0 bases, with 17 bases lying between them. CDR1 is LNHDA, CDR2 SQIVND, per germline (reference sequence).

CDR3 DNA: TGCGCCAGCAGACCAGGGACAGACTCCTATGGCTACACCTTC. It codes for CASRPGTDSYGYTF. This chain uses TRBV5-1 with TRBJ1-2; 7 nucleotides line up with TRBD1. The germline gives CDR1 SGHRS, CDR2 YFSETQ. The V and J ends lost 5 bases and 4 bases, in that order; junction bases with no gene match: 8. The CDR3 totals 14 residues.

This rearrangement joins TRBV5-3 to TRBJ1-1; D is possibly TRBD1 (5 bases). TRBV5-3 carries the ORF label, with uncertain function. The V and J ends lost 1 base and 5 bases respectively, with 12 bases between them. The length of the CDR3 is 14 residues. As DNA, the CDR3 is TGTGCCAGAAGCTTGAAGGGGCTGGGGACTGAAGCTTTCTTT. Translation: CARSLKGLGTEAFF.

The CDR3: CASSSAGLAGGVADTQYF. The CDR3 DNA is TGTGCCAGTAGTAGCGCAGGACTAGCGGGAGGAGTGGCAGATACGCAGTATTTT. The chain recombines TRBV19 with TRBJ2-3; 14 bases are a match to TRBD2. The CDR3 runs 18 residues. Per germline, CDR1 LNHDA and CDR2 SQIVND (reference sequence). Trimming cost V 4 bases and J 4 bases; bases outside gene matches: 10.

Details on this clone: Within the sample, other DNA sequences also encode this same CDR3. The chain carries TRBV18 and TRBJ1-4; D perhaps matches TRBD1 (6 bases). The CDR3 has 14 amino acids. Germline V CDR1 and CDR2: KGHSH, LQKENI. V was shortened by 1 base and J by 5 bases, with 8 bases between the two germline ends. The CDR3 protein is CASSPRQANEKLFF. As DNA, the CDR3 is TGTGCCAGCTCACCACGACAGGCGAATGAAAAACTGTTTTTT.

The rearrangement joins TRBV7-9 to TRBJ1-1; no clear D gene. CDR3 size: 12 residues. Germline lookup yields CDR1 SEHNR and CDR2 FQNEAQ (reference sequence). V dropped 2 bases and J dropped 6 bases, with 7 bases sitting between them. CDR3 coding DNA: TGTGCCAGCAGCTTAATGCGGGCTGAAGCTTTCTTT. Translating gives CASSLMRAEAFF.

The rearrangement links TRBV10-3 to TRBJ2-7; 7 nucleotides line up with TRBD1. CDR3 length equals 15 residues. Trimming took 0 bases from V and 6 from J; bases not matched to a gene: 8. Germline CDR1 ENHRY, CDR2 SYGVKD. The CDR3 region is CAISESGQGVSEQYF. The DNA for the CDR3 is TGTGCCATCAGTGAGTCTGGTCAGGGGGTAAGCGAGCAGTACTTC.

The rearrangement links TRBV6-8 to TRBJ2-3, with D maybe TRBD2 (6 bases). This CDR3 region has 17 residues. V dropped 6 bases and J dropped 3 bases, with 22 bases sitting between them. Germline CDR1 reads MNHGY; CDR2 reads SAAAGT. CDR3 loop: CASSPRRGSPRTDTQYF. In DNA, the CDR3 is TGTGCCAGCAGCCCGCGGAGGGGATCCCCGAGAACAGATACGCAGTATTTT.

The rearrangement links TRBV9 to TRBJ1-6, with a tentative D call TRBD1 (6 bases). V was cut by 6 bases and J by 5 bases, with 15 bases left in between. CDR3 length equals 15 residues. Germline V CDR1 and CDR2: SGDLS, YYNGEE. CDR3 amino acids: CASTPGQLHNSPLHF. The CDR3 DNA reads TGTGCCAGCACACCCGGACAGCTACATAATTCACCCCTCCACTTT.

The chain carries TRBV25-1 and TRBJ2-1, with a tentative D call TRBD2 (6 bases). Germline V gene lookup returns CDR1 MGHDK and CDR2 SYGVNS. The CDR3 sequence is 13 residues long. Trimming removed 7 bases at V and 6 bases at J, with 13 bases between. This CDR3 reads CASTQGGRNEQFF. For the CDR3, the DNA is TGTGCCAGCACCCAGGGAGGTCGCAATGAGCAGTTCTTC.

CDR3 coding DNA: TGTGCCAGCATCCAAGCGGGAGGGTCCCGCTTAGGTTCCTACAATGAGCAGTTCTTC. Translating gives CASIQAGGSRLGSYNEQFF. The gene calls are TRBV28 and TRBJ2-1, with 10 bases fitting TRBD2. CDR1 is MDHEN, CDR2 SYDVKM, per germline. This CDR3 comprises 19 residues. V shed 7 bases, J shed 1 base, and the junction held 16 bases outside the gene matches.

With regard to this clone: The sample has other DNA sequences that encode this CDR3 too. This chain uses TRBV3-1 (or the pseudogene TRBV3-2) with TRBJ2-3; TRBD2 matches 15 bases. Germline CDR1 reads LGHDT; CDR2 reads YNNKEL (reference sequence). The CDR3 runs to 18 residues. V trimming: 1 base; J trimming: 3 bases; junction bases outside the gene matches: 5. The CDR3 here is CASSQGGLAGGRTDTQYF. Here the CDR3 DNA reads TGTGCCAGCAGCCAAGGGGGACTAGCGGGAGGTCGTACAGATACGCAGTATTTT.

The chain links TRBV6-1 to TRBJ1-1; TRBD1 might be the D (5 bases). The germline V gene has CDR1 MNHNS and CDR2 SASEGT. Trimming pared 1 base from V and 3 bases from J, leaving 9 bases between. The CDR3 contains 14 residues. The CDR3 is CASSEGGRYTEAFF. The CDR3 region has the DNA TGTGCCAGCAGTGAAGGGGGGAGGTACACTGAAGCTTTCTTT.

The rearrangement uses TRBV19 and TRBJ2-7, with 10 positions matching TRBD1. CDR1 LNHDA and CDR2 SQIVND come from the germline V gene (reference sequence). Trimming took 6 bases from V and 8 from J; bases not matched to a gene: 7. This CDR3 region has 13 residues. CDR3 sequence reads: CASSPGQGNQQYF. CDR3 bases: TGTGCCAGTAGCCCGGGACAGGGGAATCAGCAGTACTTC.

The CDR3 coding sequence is TGTGCCAGCAGTCCCGGTAGTTCCGAGCAGTACTTC. Protein: CASSPGSSEQYF. The chain joins TRBV6-5 to TRBJ2-7; no clear D gene. CDR1 and CDR2 from the germline V gene are MNHEY and SVGAGI. This CDR3 is built from 12 residues. Trimming removed 5 bases from V and 6 bases from J, with 11 bases in between.

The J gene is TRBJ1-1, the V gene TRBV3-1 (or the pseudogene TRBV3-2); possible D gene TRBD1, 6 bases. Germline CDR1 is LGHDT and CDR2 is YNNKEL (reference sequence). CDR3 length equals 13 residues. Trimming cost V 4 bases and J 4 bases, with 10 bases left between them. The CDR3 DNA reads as TGTGCCAGCAGCCCCGGACAGTTCACTGAAGCTTTCTTT. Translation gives CASSPGQFTEAFF.

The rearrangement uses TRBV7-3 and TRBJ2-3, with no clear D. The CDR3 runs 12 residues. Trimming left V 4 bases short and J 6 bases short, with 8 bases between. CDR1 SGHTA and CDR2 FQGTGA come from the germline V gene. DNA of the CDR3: TGTGCCAGCAGCTCCCCTCCCGATACGCAGTATTTT. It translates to CASSSPPDTQYF.

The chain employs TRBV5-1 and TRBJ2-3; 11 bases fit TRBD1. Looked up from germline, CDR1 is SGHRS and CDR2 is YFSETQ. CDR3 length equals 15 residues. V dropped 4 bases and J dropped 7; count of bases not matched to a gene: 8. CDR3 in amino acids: CASSPGTGGDNTQYF. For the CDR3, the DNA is TGCGCCAGCAGCCCAGGGACAGGGGGGGATAATACGCAGTATTTT.

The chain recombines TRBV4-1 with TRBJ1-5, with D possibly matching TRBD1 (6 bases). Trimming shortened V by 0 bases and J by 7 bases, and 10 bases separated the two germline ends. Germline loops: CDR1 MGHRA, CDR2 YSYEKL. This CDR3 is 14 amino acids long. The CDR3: CASSQEGGYQPQHF. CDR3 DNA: TGCGCCAGCAGCCAAGAAGGGGGTTACCAGCCCCAGCATTTT.

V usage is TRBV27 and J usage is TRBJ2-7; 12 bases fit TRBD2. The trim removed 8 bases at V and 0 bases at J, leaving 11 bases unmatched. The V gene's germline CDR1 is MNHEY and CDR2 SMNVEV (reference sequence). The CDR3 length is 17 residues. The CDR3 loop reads CASPAFGTSGFSYEQYF. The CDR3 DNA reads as TGTGCCAGCCCAGCATTCGGGACTAGCGGGTTCTCCTACGAGCAGTACTTC.

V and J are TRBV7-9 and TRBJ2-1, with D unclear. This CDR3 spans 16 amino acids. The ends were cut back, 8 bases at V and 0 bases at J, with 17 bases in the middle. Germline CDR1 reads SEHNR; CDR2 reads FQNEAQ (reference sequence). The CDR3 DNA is TGTGCCAGCTCCGTATCCCCCTTCGTCTCCTACAATGAGCAGTTCTTC. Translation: CASSVSPFVSYNEQFF.

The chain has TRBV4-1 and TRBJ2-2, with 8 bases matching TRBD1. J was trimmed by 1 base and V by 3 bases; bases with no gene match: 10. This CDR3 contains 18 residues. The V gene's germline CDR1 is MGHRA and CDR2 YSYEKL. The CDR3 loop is CASSHNPFGQGNTGELFF. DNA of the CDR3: TGCGCCAGCAGCCATAATCCTTTTGGACAGGGGAACACCGGGGAGCTGTTTTTT.

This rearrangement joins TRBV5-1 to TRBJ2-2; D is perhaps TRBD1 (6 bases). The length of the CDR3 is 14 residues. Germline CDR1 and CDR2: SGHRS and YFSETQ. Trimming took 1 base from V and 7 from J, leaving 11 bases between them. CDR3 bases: TGCGCCAGCAGCTTGCGGACAGACGGCGGGGAGCTGTTTTTT. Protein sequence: CASSLRTDGGELFF.

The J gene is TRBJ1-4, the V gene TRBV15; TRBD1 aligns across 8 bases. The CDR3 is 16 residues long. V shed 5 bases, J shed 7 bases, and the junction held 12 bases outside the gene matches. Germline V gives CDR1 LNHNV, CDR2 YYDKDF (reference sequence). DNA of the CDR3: TGTGCCACCAGCCTTGACCTGACAGGGGACGGTGAAAAACTGTTTTTT. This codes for CATSLDLTGDGEKLFF.